The 7 T cell receptor beta chains below come from one sample, sequenced in a study of coeliac disease. The data were produced by immunoSEQ multiplex PCR, yet TCRdb's version contains in-frame clones alone and is incomplete. The profile shows 7,300 or so clones, nearly 65% of them singletons. Material for sequencing was lamina propria lymphocytes from the gut. The source is a woman in her sixties with active celiac disease.

This clone was counted between two and nine times. The gene calls are TRBV5-1 and TRBJ1-5; D is unresolved. V was cut by 4 bases and J by 6 bases, with 11 bases left in between. Germline V gives CDR1 SGHRS, CDR2 YFSETQ. The CDR3 sequence is 13 residues long. CDR3 sequence (DNA): TGCGCCAGCAGCCCCACGGTTGGTCAGCCCCAGCATTTT. The encoded protein is CASSPTVGQPQHF.

This clone was seen a few times. The junction departs from the called germline gene at one end, perhaps through a read error. The chain employs TRBV5-6 and TRBJ1-1; a weak D match, TRBD1 (5 bases). The CDR3 runs to 14 residues. Germline CDR1 is SGHDT and CDR2 is YYEEEE. CDR3 nucleotide sequence: TGTGCCAGCACCTTGACAGCTCCCAACACTGAAGCTTTCTTT. Amino acid sequence: CASTLTAPNTEAFF.

The V gene is TRBV7-3, the J gene TRBJ1-1; D is undetermined. Trimming removed 5 bases at V and 0 bases at J, with 7 bases between. The CDR3 has 13 residues. Germline V gene data show CDR1 as SGHTA and CDR2 as FQGTGA. As DNA, the CDR3 is TGTGCCAGCAGCGTTTCAGTGAACACTGAAGCTTTCTTT. Translation: CASSVSVNTEAFF.

This chain joins TRBV30 and TRBJ2-6; 9 bases line up with TRBD1. Germline values: CDR1 GTSNPN, CDR2 SVGIG (reference sequence). This CDR3 spans 18 amino acids. Trimming cost V 3 bases and J 2 bases; bases outside gene matches: 11. CDR3 in amino acids: CAWRPIGTGRTGANVLTF. Here the CDR3 DNA reads TGTGCCTGGAGGCCTATAGGGACAGGGAGGACTGGGGCCAACGTCCTGACTTTC.

This clone has just a few counts. The V and J genes are TRBV30 and TRBJ1-1; the D is unclear. Looked up from germline, CDR1 is GTSNPN and CDR2 is SVGIG (reference sequence). V dropped 3 bases and J dropped 1 base, with 12 bases sitting between them. CDR3 length: 14 amino acids. The CDR3 region is CAWSSGHGNTEAFF. The CDR3 DNA reads TGTGCCTGGAGCTCGGGTCATGGGAACACTGAAGCTTTCTTT.

The chain has TRBV5-1 and TRBJ1-5; no clear D. The CDR3 extends over 16 amino acids. V was shortened by 4 bases and J by 2 bases, with 16 bases between the two germline ends. Germline V lookup: CDR1 SGHRS, CDR2 YFSETQ. CDR3: CASSPPVGEGNQPQHF. CDR3 sequence (DNA): TGCGCCAGCAGCCCTCCAGTGGGAGAAGGCAATCAGCCCCAGCATTTT.

The chain couples TRBV18 to TRBJ1-1; a possible D gene is TRBD1 (5 bases). Germline CDR1 is KGHSH and CDR2 is LQKENI. The CDR3 contains 15 residues. The ends were cut back, 0 bases at V and 4 bases at J, with 12 bases in the middle. This chain's CDR3 is CASSPPGVWITEAFF. CDR3 nucleotides: TGTGCCAGCTCACCACCAGGGGTTTGGATCACTGAAGCTTTCTTT.